Listed below are T cell receptor beta chains from one sample, sequenced in a study of blood T cell repertoires in COVID-19. Measured with immunoSEQ multiplex PCR; TCRdb has only the in-frame clones, and not every one. The sample consists of approximately 300,000 clones, around 90% of them appearing once. Sequencing used peripheral blood. The source is a woman aged 40 to 49 with COVID-19, enrolled during active disease. CDR3s include the opening cysteine and the closing phenylalanine or tryptophan. A D gene is named only where the DNA matches it firmly. The size of a clone is reported for some rows only, either as once, few or many, or as a class for expanded clones.

v_gene	abundance	d_gene	j_gene	CDR3nt	CDR3aa
TRBV5-6	once	NA	TRBJ2-1	TGTGCCAGCAGCTACCGGGCTAGCGAGGAGAATGAGCAGTTCTTC	CASSYRASEENEQFF
TRBV14	once	TRBD1	TRBJ1-1	TGTGCCAGCAGCCAGGGACAGGGGTTCCCTGAAGCTTTCTTT	CASSQGQGFPEAFF
TRBV5-4	NA	TRBD1	TRBJ2-5	TGTGCCAGCGTGGACCGGACAGGGGAGGGGGAGACCCAGTACTTC	CASVDRTGEGETQYF
TRBV7-8	NA	NA	TRBJ1-5	TGTGCCAGCAGCTTACTAGTCGCGAGGCTCTCTAGCAATCAGCCCCAGCATTTT	CASSLLVARLSSNQPQHF
TRBV5-8	NA	NA	TRBJ2-7	TGTGCCAGCAGCTTGGCCAAGGACTTCCGATCCTACGAGCAGTACTTC	CASSLAKDFRSYEQYF
TRBV2	NA	TRBD2	TRBJ2-7	TGTGCCAGCAATTTAGCGGGAGGGCCGGGTGAGCAGTACTTC	CASNLAGGPGEQYF
TRBV20-1	NA	NA	TRBJ2-3	TGCAGTGCTGGGGAGGTCACGCAGTATTTT	CSAGEVTQYF
TRBV11-2	NA	TRBD2	TRBJ2-1	TGTGCCAGCAAGGGACTAGCGAGAACGGCAGGAAGTTACAATGAGCAGTTCTTC	CASKGLARTAGSYNEQFF
TRBV28	NA	NA	TRBJ1-1	TGTGCCAGCAGTTTGGTCCAGGGTCTCATGAACACTGAAGCTTTCTTT	CASSLVQGLMNTEAFF
TRBV7-9	NA	NA	TRBJ1-2	TGTGCCAGCAGCCGAAGAAATCAGGGAAAGGGGTACACCTTC	CASSRRNQGKGYTF
TRBV7-2	NA	NA	TRBJ1-2	TGTGCCAGCAGCTTGTCTACTAACTATGGCTACACCTTC	CASSLSTNYGYTF
TRBV7-2	NA	TRBD2	TRBJ2-7	TGTGCCAGCAGCCATCGGACTAGCAGCGCCGAGCAGTACTTC	CASSHRTSSAEQYF
TRBV18	NA	TRBD2	TRBJ2-1	TGTGCCAGCTCGGTCGGGACTAGCGGGGTCGCCTCCTACAATGAGCAGTTCTTC	CASSVGTSGVASYNEQFF
TRBV28	NA	NA	TRBJ1-5	TGTGCCAGCAGTCCCCCGGGGGGCAGCAATCAGCCCCAGCATTTT	CASSPPGGSNQPQHF
TRBV30	NA	TRBD2	TRBJ2-5	TGTGCCTGGAGTGTATGGGGGGGCCAAGAGACCCAGTACTTC	CAWSVWGGQETQYF
TRBV28	NA	NA	TRBJ2-1	TGTGCCAGCAGTCGATGGTCTAGTTCCTACAATGAGCAGTTCTTC	CASSRWSSSYNEQFF
TRBV6-1	NA	TRBD2	TRBJ2-1	TGTGCCAGCAGTGATAATAGCGGGGGACGGTACAATGAGCAGTTCTTC	CASSDNSGGRYNEQFF
TRBV3-1/TRBV3-2	NA	TRBD2	TRBJ2-7	TGTGCCAGCAGGGATACGGGACTAGCGGAGCAGTACTTC	CASRDTGLAEQYF
TRBV7-9	once	NA	TRBJ2-3	TGTGCCAGCAGCCGAACCGGAGGTAGCACAGATACGCAGTATTTT	CASSRTGGSTDTQYF
TRBV7-3	once	NA	TRBJ1-4	TGTGCCAGCAGCCTCGGACCCGGGAGGGGAGAAAAACTGTTTTTT	CASSLGPGRGEKLFF
TRBV18	few	TRBD1	TRBJ1-1	TGTGCCAGCTCACCGATGGGGGGACAGGGGCCCACTGAAGCTTTCTTT	CASSPMGGQGPTEAFF
TRBV11-2	NA	TRBD2	TRBJ2-1	TGTGCCAGCAGCCCGGGTGTGGTAGCGGGGGGGGGCAGCAATGAGCAGTTCTTC	CASSPGVVAGGGSNEQFF
TRBV7-9	NA	NA	TRBJ1-4	TGTGCCAGCAGCCCCCTGGGAGGGGAGGGAGAAAAACTGTTTTTT	CASSPLGGEGEKLFF
TRBV11-2	NA	NA	TRBJ2-5	TGTGCCAGCAGCTTAGGGCCCCCCCCAGAGACCCAGTACTTC	CASSLGPPPETQYF
TRBV29-1	NA	TRBD1	TRBJ1-3	TGCAGCGTACGGGACAGGGGGCTGGGAAACACCATATATTTT	CSVRDRGLGNTIYF
TRBV11-3	NA	TRBD2	TRBJ2-3	TGTGCCAGCAGCGGCGGGACTAGCGGGAGGCGCACAGATACGCAGTATTTT	CASSGGTSGRRTDTQYF
TRBV28	NA	TRBD1	TRBJ2-7	TGTGCCAGCAGCCTGGGACAGGGGGTCGGCTACGAGCAGTACTTC	CASSLGQGVGYEQYF
TRBV30	NA	NA	TRBJ1-6	TGTGCCTGGAACGTACAGGGTGGTTCACCCCTCCACTTT	CAWNVQGGSPLHF
TRBV19	NA	NA	TRBJ1-1	TGTGCCAGTAGTGCTATCGGGGGAACCACTGAAGCTTTCTTT	CASSAIGGTTEAFF
TRBV14	NA	NA	TRBJ1-2	TGTGCCAGCAGCCAAGGACTGAACTATGGCTACACCTTC	CASSQGLNYGYTF
TRBV19	NA	TRBD2	TRBJ2-1	TGTGCCACCAGTAGCGGGGTGGGCCACAATGAGCAGTTCTTC	CATSSGVGHNEQFF
TRBV5-4	NA	NA	TRBJ1-2	TGTGCCAGCAGCTTAAGGCAGGGCACTCAAGCTAACTATGGCTACACCTTC	CASSLRQGTQANYGYTF
TRBV6-5	NA	NA	TRBJ1-1	TGTGCCAGCGGGGGGGCTGAAGCTTTCTTT	CASGGAEAFF
TRBV13	NA	TRBD2	TRBJ2-1	TGTGCCAGCAGCCGCGGGCCGGGAGGCGGGAATGAGCAGTTCTTC	CASSRGPGGGNEQFF
TRBV7-2	NA	TRBD2	TRBJ2-2	TGTGCCAGCAGGTCGGGGGGTTCTGTCGGGGAGCTGTTTTTT	CASRSGGSVGELFF
TRBV5-4	NA	TRBD1	TRBJ2-4	TGTGCCAGCAGCTTGGAGGGACAGGGGCCCAAAAACATTCAGTACTTC	CASSLEGQGPKNIQYF
TRBV6-2/TRBV6-3	NA	TRBD1	TRBJ1-1	TGTGCCAGCAGCTCCCTAGACAGGGTCTACACTGAAGCTTTCTTT	CASSSLDRVYTEAFF
TRBV19	NA	NA	TRBJ2-2	TGTGCCAGTAGTATAGAGGAGGTAACCCAGACCGGGGAGCTGTTTTTT	CASSIEEVTQTGELFF
TRBV6-5	NA	NA	TRBJ2-5	TGTGCCAGCACCAGGACAGTTCAAGAGACCCAGTACTTC	CASTRTVQETQYF
TRBV14	NA	TRBD1	TRBJ1-4	TGTGCCAGCAGCCCCGGACAGGTGGTGTCTAATGAAAAACTGTTTTTT	CASSPGQVVSNEKLFF
TRBV27	NA	NA	TRBJ1-1	TGTGCCAGCAGTCCTTCCTGGACAGCGAACACTGAAGCTTTCTTT	CASSPSWTANTEAFF
TRBV6-5	NA	NA	TRBJ1-1	TGTGCCAGCAGCCGCGGGACGGCTCGCAACACTGAAGCTTTCTTT	CASSRGTARNTEAFF